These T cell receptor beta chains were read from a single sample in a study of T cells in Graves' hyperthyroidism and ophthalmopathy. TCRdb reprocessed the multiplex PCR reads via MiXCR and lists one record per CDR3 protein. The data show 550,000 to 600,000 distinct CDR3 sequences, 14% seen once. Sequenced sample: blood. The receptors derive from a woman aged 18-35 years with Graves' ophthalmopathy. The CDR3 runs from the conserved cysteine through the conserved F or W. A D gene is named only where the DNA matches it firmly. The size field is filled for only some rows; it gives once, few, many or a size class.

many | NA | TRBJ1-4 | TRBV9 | TGTGCCAGCAGCGTAGGACAGTTGCCTAATGAAAAACTGTTTTTT | CASSVGQLPNEKLFF
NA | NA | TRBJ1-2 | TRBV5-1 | TGCGCCAGCAGCTTGGGCAGGAGCGACTATGGCTACACCTTC | CASSLGRSDYGYTF
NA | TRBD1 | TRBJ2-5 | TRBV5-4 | TGTGCCAGCAGCTTGGTTGCGAGACAGGGTCGTGAGACCCAGTACTTC | CASSLVARQGRETQYF
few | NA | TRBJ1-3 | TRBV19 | TGTGCCAGTAAGGCCCGGGTCTCTGGAAACACCATATATTTT | CASKARVSGNTIYF
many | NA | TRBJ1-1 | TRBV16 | TGTGCCAGCACCCGGGGGTACCCAGGGGTGATGAACACTGAAGCTTTCTTT | CASTRGYPGVMNTEAFF
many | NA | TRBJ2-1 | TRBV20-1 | TGCAGTGCACCTACCTACAATGAGCAGTTCTTC | CSAPTYNEQFF
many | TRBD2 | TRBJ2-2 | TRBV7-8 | TGTGCCAGCACCCGCTCGGGAGGGGGCACCGGGGAGCTGTTTTTT | CASTRSGGGTGELFF
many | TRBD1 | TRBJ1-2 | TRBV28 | TGTGCCAGCAGGAGTGCAGGGGGAGGGTATGGCTACACCTTC | CASRSAGGGYGYTF
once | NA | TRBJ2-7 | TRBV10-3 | TGTACCATCGCCCGCGATGGCGGGGTATTCGGATTAGAGCAGTACTTC | CTIARDGGVFGLEQYF
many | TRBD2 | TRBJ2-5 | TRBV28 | TGTGCCAGCACCGGGCAAAGCGGGAGGGCCCAGTACTTC | CASTGQSGRAQYF
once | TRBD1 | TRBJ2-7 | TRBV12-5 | TGTGCTAGTGCCACCTCGACAGGGAGTTCCTACGAGCAGTACTTC | CASATSTGSSYEQYF
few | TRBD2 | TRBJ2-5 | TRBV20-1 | TGCAGTGCGCTCCGGGCTAGCGGGAGTCCAGAGACCCAGTACTTC | CSALRASGSPETQYF
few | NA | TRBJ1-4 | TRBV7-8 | TGTGCCAGCAGCGACAGAAGGGGTGAAAAACTGTTTTTT | CASSDRRGEKLFF
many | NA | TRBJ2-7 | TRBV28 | TGTGCCAGCAACCTACATGGGACTGCTAATTACGAGCAGTACTTC | CASNLHGTANYEQYF
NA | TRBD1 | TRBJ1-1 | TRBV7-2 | TGTGCCAGCAGCTTAATCAGGGGGAGCACTGAAGCTTTCTTT | CASSLIRGSTEAFF
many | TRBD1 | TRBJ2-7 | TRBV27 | TGTGCCAGCAGTCCTATACGACAGGGGCTTGACTACGAGCAGTACTTC | CASSPIRQGLDYEQYF
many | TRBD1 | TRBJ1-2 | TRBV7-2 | TGTGCCAGCAGCTCCGGTGCAAAAACAGGGGTTGGCTACACCTTC | CASSSGAKTGVGYTF
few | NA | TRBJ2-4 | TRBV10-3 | TGTGCCATCAGCCCGTCTAGTTTCGGGAACATTCAGTACTTC | CAISPSSFGNIQYF
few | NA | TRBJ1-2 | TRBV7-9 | TGTGCCAGCAGCTTCCAGGGTTACTATGGCTACACCTTC | CASSFQGYYGYTF
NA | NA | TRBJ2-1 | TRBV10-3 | TGTGCCATCAGTGCAGGCGATGAGCAGTTCTTC | CAISAGDEQFF
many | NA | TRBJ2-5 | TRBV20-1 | TGCAGTGCTAGAGAAATAGGGGAAGGAACCCAGTACTTC | CSAREIGEGTQYF
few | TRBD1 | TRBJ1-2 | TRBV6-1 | TGTGCCAGCAGGGAGACAGGGGAGAATGGCTACACCTTC | CASRETGENGYTF
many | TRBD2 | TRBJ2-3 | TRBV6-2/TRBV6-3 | TGTGCCAGCAGTCATATACTCGATCTAGCGGGAGGCTCTGCGGATACGCAGTATTTT | CASSHILDLAGGSADTQYF
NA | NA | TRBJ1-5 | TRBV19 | TGTGCCAGTAGAAGATGGACAAGGGGAAGCAATCAGCCCCAGCATTTT | CASRRWTRGSNQPQHF
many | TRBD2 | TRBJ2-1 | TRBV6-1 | TGTGCCAGCAGTGGGAGGTTAGCGGGAGTAACCAATGAGCAGTTCTTC | CASSGRLAGVTNEQFF
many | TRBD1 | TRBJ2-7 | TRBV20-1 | TGCAGTGCTAGAACACCGGGACAGGCGCACTACGAGCAGTACTTC | CSARTPGQAHYEQYF
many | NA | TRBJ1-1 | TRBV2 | TGTGCCAGCAGTGTAAGTCGTGAAGCTTTCTTT | CASSVSREAFF
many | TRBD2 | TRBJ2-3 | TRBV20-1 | TGCAGTGCCGCCGGGACTACGACAGATACGCAGTATTTT | CSAAGTTTDTQYF
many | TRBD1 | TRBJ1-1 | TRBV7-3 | TGTGCCAGCAGCGCCCAGGGACAGCTTAACACTGAAGCTTTCTTT | CASSAQGQLNTEAFF
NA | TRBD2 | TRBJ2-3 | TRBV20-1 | TGCAGTGCTAGATCCTCCCTTCTAGCGGCAGGATCTAGCACAGATACGCAGTATTTT | CSARSSLLAAGSSTDTQYF
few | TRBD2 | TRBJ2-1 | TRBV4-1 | TGCGCCAGCAGCCACGGACTAGCTAACCCCTACAATGAGCAGTTCTTC | CASSHGLANPYNEQFF
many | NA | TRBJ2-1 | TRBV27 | TGTGCCAGCAGTATTACAGGGGGGGTCTACAATGAGCAGTTCTTC | CASSITGGVYNEQFF
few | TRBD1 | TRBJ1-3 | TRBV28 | TGTGCCAGCGGGACAGGCTTCTCTGGAAACACCATATATTTT | CASGTGFSGNTIYF
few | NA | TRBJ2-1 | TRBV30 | TGTGCCAGTAGTATGTCGGGGCGGGGTGAGCAGTTCTTC | CASSMSGRGEQFF
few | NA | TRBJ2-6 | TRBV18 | TGTGCCAGCTCACCCAGGGTCACTGGGGCCAACGTCCTGACTTTC | CASSPRVTGANVLTF
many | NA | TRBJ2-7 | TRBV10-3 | TGTGCCATCAGCAGGGAGTCCTACGAGCAGTACTTC | CAISRESYEQYF
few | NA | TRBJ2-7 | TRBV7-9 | TGTGCCAGCAGCCCCGGAGAGGGCTCGGTGCAGTACTTC | CASSPGEGSVQYF
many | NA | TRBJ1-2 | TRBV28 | TGTGCCAGCAGTTTGCGGGGGGCCTATGGCTACACCTTC | CASSLRGAYGYTF
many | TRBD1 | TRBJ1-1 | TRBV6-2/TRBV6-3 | TGTGCCAGCAGTTCGGGCAGGGGGCGCATATACACTGAAGCTTTCTTT | CASSSGRGRIYTEAFF
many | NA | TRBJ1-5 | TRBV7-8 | TGTGCCAGCAGCTTATCGCTGACACACGATCAGCCCCAGCATTTT | CASSLSLTHDQPQHF
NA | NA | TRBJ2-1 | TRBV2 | TGTGCCAGCAGGGAGGGCGGATGGGACCCCGAGCAGTTCTTC | CASREGGWDPEQFF
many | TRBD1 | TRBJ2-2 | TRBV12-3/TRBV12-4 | TGTGCCAGCAGCCGCCCCCAGACAGGGGGGCCCGGGGAGCTGTTTTTT | CASSRPQTGGPGELFF
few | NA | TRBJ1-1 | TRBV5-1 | TGCGCCAGCAGCTTGAACGGACTGACGAACTCTGAAGCTTTCTTT | CASSLNGLTNSEAFF
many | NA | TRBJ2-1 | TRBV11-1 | TGTGCCAGCAGGAGAGCGGTTTACAATGAGCAGTTCTTC | CASRRAVYNEQFF
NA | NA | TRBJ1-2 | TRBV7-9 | TGTGCCAGCAGCCAAACTACGCCTAGAGAAGCTAACTATGGCTACACCTTC | CASSQTTPREANYGYTF
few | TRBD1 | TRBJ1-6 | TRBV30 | TGTGCCTGGAGTGTCGGACAGGGGGGGGGTTCACCCCTCCACTTT | CAWSVGQGGGSPLHF
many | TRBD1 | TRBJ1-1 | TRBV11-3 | TGTGCCAGCAGCTTAGAAGGGGGCTCTAACACTGAAGCTTTCTTT | CASSLEGGSNTEAFF
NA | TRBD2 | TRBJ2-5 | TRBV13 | TGTGCCAGCAGCTTAGGCCGACCTGGGCTAGCGGGAGAAGAGCAAGAGACCCAGTACTTC | CASSLGRPGLAGEEQETQYF
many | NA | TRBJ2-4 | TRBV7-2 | TGTGCCAGCAGCTTAGGCCTAGGGGGGATTCAGTACTTC | CASSLGLGGIQYF
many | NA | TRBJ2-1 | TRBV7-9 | TGTGCCAGCAGACTAGACGGTAGCTCCTACAATGAGCAGTTCTTC | CASRLDGSSYNEQFF
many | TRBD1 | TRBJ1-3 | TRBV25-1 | TGTGCCAGCAGCCCGGGACAGCCGAGCTCTGGAAACACCATATATTTT | CASSPGQPSSGNTIYF
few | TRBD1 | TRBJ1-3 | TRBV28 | TGTGCCGGTCGGGACAGGGGACGAAACACCATATATTTT | CAGRDRGRNTIYF
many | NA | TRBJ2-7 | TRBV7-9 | TGTGCCAGCAGCCGACTAGGGTTAGTCCCCGAGGGCGAGCAGTACTTC | CASSRLGLVPEGEQYF
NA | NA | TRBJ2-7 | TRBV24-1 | TGTGCCACCAGTGACAACACCAGGGACTCCGGCGAGCAGTACTTC | CATSDNTRDSGEQYF
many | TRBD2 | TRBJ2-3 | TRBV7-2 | TGTGCCAGCAGCTTAGGACTAGCGACCACAGATACGCAGTATTTT | CASSLGLATTDTQYF
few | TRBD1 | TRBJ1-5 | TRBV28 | TGTGCCAGCACTACGGGACAGGGATGGGGTCAGCCCCAGCATTTT | CASTTGQGWGQPQHF
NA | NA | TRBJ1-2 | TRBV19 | TGTGCCAGTAGTGCGGGGTTTTATGTACCTATGAACTATGGCTACACCTTC | CASSAGFYVPMNYGYTF